Described below is a single T cell receptor beta chain sequence and its context. Its target is unknown. The CDR3 is made up of 13 amino acids. V lost 5 bases and J lost 1, with 8 bases in between. CDR1 and CDR2 from the germline V gene are SGHAT and FQNNGV. This entry belongs to a study of shared clonotypes between healthy human individuals. Findings and caveats of the study: The study generally estimated greater richness for naive than memory subsets.

Sequencing used immunoSEQ multiplex PCR; TCRdb keeps in-frame clones, though not all of them. The table has around 2.1 million clones, roughly 91% seen once; the top ten hold more than 1.5%. Naive CD8 cells, CD45RO-negative and positively selected for CCR7, excluded terminally differentiated effector memory CD45RA+ cells. This receptor was taken from a man in his late teens or twenties in good health. Some clones in this sample may be carry-over from other donors' samples. The chain recombines TRBV11-2 with TRBJ2-5; D could derive from TRBD1 or TRBD2 (6 bases each). What was sequenced was naive CD8+ T cells from PBMCs. The DNA of the CDR3 is TGTGCCAGCAGCCGGGGGCTCCAAGAGACCCAGTACTTC. This gives the protein CASSRGLQETQYF.